The source of this TCR beta chain is a study of beta chain features in type 1 diabetes. About the study: Cell yields, gender and age were similar in healthy donors and patients.

Per donor, one heparinised blood draw averaged about 116 mL. TCRB transcripts that were expressed got sequenced, as all of the isolated RNA had been reverse transcribed. TCRdb keeps only in-frame clones here, not all; method: immunoSEQ multiplex PCR. The sample holds about 350,000 clones, around a fifth seen once. This clone was recorded a few times. This CDR3 comprises 16 residues. Trimming shortened V by 0 bases and J by 7 bases, and 15 bases separated the two germline ends. CDR1 is MGHRA and CDR2 is YSYEKL in the germline V gene. This sequence joins TRBV4-1 and TRBJ1-4; the D is unclear. This receptor was obtained from a young woman in good health. The source material was naive CD4+ T cells from blood. As DNA, the CDR3 is TGCGCCAGCAGCCAAGACCTCGGGAGACGCTTTGAAAAACTGTTTTTT. This codes for CASSQDLGRRFEKLFF.